This T cell receptor beta chain was documented in a study of blood T cells in healthy people across ages. The germline CDR1 and CDR2 sequences are DFQATT and SNEGSKA (reference sequence). CDR3 length equals 13 residues. V lost 0 bases and J 10 bases, leaving 13 bases between the germline ends. Study results and limitations: Per million T cells, TCR beta diversity dropped roughly linearly as age increased.

Using a J-beta primer mix together with a sample-barcoded 5' primer, a second PCR was run for about 7 to 12 cycles. TCRdb re-derived calls from the 5' RACE reads in MiXCR, one entry per CDR3 protein. The table includes about 1 million distinct CDR3 sequences, about 23% detected once. For this clonotype: Its specificity is unknown.

These data were also reused for a study on T cells of mothers and their children.

V is TRBV20-1 and J is TRBJ2-1; D possibly corresponds to TRBD2 (5 bases). The sample taken for sequencing was blood. The clonotype originates from a girl aged 2 to 9 in good health. As DNA, the CDR3 is TGCAGTGCTAGAGATCGCCACAGACTAGAGCAGTTCTTC. It translates to CSARDRHRLEQFF.